This T cell receptor (beta chain) was profiled in a study of blood T cell repertoires in COVID-19. In the original processing: Scientists estimated how many nucleated cells there were by amplifying reference gene primers. Sequencing was performed with immunoSEQ multiplex PCR; in TCRdb, only in-frame clones are kept and a portion is missing. V and J calls and clone size come straight from that table; D and trimming were deduced from the DNA. The sample carries approximately 300,000 clones, about 85% recorded once. CDR3 length equals 16 residues. With V trimmed by 4 bases and J by 4 bases, 12 bases remained unmatched. Germline assignment: CDR1 SGHDN and CDR2 FVKESK. Participants were placed into cohorts based on the clinical history they reported. Cohort 3 recovery required two negative PCRs, clearance, or symptom resolution.

The sequence came from a woman aged 25 to 45 who had recovered from COVID-19. Sample: PBMCs or T cells enriched from blood (not recorded which). V and J are TRBV14 and TRBJ1-1; TRBD1 matches at 7 bases. The CDR3 is CASSLGGMGVSTEAFF. The CDR3, as DNA: TGTGCCAGCAGCCTAGGGGGCATGGGGGTGAGCACTGAAGCTTTCTTT.